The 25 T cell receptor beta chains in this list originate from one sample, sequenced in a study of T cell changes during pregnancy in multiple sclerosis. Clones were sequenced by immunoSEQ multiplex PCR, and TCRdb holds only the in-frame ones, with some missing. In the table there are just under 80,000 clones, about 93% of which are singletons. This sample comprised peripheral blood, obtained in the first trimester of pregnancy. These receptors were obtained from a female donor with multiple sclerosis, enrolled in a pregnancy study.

CDR3 sequence: CASRLDRGGNTEAFF. CDR3 DNA: TGTGCAAGTCGCTTAGACAGGGGGGGGAACACTGAAGCTTTCTTT. V and J are TRBV12-2 and TRBJ1-1; TRBD1 was called by the table and not checked on the DNA. TRBV12-2 is tagged as a pseudogene. This CDR3 spans 15 amino acids.

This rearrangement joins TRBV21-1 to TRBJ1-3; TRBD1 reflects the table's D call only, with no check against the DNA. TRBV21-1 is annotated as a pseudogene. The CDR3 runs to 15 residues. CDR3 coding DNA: TGTGCCAGCAGCAAAGCCGCAGGGGGTGGAAACACCATATATTTT. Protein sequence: CASSKAAGGGNTIYF.

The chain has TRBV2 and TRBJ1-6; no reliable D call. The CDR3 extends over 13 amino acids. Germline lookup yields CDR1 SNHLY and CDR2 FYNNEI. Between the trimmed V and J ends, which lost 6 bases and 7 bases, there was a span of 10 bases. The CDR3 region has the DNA TGTGCCAGCAGGGCCGGGTCGAATTCACCCCTCCACTTT. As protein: CASRAGSNSPLHF.

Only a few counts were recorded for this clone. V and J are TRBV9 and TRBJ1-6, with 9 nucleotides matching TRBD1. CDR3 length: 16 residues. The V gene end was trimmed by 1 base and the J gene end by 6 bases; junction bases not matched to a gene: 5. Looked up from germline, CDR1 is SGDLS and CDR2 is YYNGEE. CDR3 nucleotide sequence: TGTGCCAGCAGCGTACCTCACAGGGGGCTTAATTCACCCCTCCACTTT. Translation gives CASSVPHRGLNSPLHF.

The CDR3 region is CATGARSSYEQYF. DNA of the CDR3: TGTGCCACTGGGGCACGGAGCTCCTACGAGCAGTACTTC. The genes are TRBV28 and TRBJ2-7; the D gene is possibly TRBD1 (5 bases). CDR3 length: 13 amino acids. V was shortened by 10 bases and J by 0 bases, with 13 bases between the two germline ends. Germline V gives CDR1 MDHEN, CDR2 SYDVKM.

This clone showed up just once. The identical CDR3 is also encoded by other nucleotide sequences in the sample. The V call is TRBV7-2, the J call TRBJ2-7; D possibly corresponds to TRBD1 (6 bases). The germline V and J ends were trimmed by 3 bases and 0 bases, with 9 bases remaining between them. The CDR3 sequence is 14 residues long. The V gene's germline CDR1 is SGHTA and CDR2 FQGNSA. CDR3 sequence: CASSLQGSSYEQYF. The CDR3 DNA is TGTGCCAGCAGCTTGCAGGGGAGCTCCTACGAGCAGTACTTC.

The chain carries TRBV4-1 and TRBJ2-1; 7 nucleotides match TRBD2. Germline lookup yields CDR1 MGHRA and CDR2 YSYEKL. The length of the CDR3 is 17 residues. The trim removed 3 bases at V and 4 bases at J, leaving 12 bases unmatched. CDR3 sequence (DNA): TGCGCCAGCAGCCAGGATGCGGGCGGGAGCTCTTACAATGAGCAGTTCTTC. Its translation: CASSQDAGGSSYNEQFF.

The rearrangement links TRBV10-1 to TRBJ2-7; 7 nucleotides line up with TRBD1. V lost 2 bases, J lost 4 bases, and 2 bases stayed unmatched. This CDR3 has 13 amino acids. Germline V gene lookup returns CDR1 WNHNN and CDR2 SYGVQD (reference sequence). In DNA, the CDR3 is TGCGCCAGCAGTGAGCAGGGGGTTTACGAGCAGTACTTC. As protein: CASSEQGVYEQYF.

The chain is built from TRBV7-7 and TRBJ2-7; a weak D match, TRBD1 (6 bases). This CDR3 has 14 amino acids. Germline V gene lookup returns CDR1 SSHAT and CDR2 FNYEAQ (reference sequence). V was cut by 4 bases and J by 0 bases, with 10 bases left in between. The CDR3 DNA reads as TGTGCCAGCAGCTCCCAGGGGAGCTCCTACGAGCAGTACTTC. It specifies CASSSQGSSYEQYF.

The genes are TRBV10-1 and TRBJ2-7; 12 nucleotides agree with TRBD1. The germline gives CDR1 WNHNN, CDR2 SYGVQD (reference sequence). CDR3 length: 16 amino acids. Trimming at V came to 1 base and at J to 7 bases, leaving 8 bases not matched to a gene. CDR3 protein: CASSELGQGALREQYF. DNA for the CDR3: TGCGCCAGCAGTGAGTTGGGACAGGGGGCCCTTCGGGAGCAGTACTTC.

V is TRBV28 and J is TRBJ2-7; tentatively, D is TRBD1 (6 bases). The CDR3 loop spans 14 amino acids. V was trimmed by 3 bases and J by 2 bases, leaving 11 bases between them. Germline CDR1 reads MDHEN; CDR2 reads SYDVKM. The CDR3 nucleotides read TGTGCCAGCAGTTTGGGCAGGGGACCCTACGAGCAGTACTTC. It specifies CASSLGRGPYEQYF.

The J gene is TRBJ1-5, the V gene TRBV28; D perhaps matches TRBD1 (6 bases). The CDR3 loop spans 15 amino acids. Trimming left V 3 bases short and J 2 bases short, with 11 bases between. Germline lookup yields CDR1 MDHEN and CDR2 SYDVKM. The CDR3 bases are TGTGCCAGCAGTTTTAGGGGGGGCCGCAATCAGCCCCAGCATTTT. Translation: CASSFRGGRNQPQHF.

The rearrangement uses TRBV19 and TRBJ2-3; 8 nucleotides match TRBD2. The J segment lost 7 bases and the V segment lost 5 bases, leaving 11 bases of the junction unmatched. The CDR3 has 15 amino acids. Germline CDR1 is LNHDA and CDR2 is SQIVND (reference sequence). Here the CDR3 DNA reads TGTGCCAGTAGTCCTCTGGCGGGGGGCCTGAATACGCAGTATTTT. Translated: CASSPLAGGLNTQYF.

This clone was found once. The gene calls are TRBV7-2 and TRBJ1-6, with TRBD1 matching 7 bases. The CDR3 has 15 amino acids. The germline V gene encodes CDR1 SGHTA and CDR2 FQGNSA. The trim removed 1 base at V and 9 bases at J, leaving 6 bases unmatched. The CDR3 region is CASSLVVQGGSPLHF. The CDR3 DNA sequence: TGTGCCAGCAGCTTAGTGGTCCAGGGGGGTTCACCCCTCCACTTT.

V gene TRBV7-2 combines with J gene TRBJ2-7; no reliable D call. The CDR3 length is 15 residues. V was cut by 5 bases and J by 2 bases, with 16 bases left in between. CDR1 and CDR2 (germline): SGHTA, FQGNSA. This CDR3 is CASSVTSYSTYEQYF. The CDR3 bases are TGTGCCAGCAGCGTTACGAGTTACTCCACCTACGAGCAGTACTTC.

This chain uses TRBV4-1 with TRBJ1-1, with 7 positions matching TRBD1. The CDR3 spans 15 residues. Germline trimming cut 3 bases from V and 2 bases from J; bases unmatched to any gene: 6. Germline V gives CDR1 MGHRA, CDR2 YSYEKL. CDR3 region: CASSHEGAPNTEAFF. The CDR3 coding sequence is TGCGCCAGCAGCCATGAGGGGGCCCCTAACACTGAAGCTTTCTTT.

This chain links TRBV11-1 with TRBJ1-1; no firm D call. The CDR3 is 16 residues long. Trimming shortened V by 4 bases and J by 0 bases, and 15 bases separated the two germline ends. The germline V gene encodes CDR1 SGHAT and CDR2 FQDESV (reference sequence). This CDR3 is CASSSLGGRMNTEAFF. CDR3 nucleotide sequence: TGTGCCAGCAGCTCGTTGGGAGGGAGGATGAACACTGAAGCTTTCTTT.

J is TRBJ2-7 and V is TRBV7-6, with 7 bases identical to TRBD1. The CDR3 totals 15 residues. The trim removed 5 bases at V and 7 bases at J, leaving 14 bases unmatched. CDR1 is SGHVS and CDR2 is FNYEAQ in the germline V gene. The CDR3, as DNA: TGTGCCAGCAGCCCAATAGGGGGCCCTGTGGGGGAGCAGTACTTC. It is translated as CASSPIGGPVGEQYF.

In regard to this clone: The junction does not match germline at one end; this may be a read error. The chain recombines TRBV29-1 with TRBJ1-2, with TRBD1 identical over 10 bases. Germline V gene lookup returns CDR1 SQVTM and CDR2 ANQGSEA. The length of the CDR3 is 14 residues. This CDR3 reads CSVEDPGQGFGSFF. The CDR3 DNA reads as TGCAGCGTTGAAGATCCGGGACAGGGGTTTGGGTCCTTCTTC.

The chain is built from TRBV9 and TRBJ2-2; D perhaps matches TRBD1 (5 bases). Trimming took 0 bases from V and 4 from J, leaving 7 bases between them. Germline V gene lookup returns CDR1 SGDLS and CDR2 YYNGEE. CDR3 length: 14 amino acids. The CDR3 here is CASSVARGTGELFF. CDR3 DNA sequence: TGTGCCAGCAGCGTAGCTAGGGGCACCGGGGAGCTGTTTTTT.

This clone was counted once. The CDR3 reads CASSLSYPPYGYTF. DNA for the CDR3: TGTGCCAGCAGCTTGAGTTACCCGCCCTATGGCTACACCTTC. The chain couples TRBV7-9 to TRBJ1-2; D remains unclear. The germline V gene has CDR1 SEHNR and CDR2 FQNEAQ (reference sequence). Trimming shortened V by 3 bases and J by 4 bases, and 12 bases separated the two germline ends. The CDR3 runs to 14 residues.

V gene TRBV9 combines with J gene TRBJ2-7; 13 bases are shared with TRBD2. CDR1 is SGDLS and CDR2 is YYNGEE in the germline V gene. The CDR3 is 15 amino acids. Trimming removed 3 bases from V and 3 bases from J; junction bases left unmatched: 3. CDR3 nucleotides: TGTGCCAGCAGCGGACTAGCGGGAGGAGGCTACGAGCAGTACTTC. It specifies CASSGLAGGGYEQYF.

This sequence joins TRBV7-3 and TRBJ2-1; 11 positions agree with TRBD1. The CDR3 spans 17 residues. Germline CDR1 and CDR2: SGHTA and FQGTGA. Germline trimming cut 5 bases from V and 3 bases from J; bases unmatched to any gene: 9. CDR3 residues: CASSHLSGQGGYNEQFF. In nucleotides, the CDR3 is TGTGCCAGCAGCCACCTTTCGGGACAGGGGGGCTACAATGAGCAGTTCTTC.

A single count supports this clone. CDR3 nucleotide sequence: TGTGCCAGTAGCCCCCTTATACCCAGGCGAAATCAGCCCCAGCATTTT. It encodes CASSPLIPRRNQPQHF. This chain links TRBV19 with TRBJ1-5; D unresolved. The V end was cut by 6 bases, the J end by 4 bases, with 19 bases between. The CDR3 has 16 residues. Looked up from germline, CDR1 is LNHDA and CDR2 is SQIVND (reference sequence).

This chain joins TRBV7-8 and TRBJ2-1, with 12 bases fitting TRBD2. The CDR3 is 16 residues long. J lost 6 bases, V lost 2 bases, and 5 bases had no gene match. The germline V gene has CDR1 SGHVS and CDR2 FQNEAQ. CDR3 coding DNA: TGTGCCAGCAGCTTACTCAGGACTAGCGGGGCCAATGAGCAGTTCTTC. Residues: CASSLLRTSGANEQFF.